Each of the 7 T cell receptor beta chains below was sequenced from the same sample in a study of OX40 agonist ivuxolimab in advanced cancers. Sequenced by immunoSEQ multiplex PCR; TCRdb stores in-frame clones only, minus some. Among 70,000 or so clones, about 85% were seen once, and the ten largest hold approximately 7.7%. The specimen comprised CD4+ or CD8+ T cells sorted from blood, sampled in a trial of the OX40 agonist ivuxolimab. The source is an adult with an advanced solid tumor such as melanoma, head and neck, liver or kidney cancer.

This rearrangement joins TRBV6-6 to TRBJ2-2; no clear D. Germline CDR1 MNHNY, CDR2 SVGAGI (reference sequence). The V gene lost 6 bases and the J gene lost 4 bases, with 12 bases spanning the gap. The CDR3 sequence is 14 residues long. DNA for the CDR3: TGTGCCAGCAGCTTGGATCTTTTCACCGGGGAGCTGTTTTTT. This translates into CASSLDLFTGELFF.

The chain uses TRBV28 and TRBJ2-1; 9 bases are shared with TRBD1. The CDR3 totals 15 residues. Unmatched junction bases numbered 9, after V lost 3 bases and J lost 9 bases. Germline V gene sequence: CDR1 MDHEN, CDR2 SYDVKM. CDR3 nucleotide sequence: TGTGCCAGCAGTTTTTCCCGACAGGGGGGCCCTGAGCAGTTCTTC. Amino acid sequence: CASSFSRQGGPEQFF.

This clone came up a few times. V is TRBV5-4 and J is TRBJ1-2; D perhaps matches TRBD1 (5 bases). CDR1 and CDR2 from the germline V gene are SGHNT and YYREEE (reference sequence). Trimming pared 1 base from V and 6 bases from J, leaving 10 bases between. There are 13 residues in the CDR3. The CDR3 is CASSLQGRDGYTF. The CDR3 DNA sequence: TGTGCCAGCAGCTTGCAGGGCCGCGATGGCTACACCTTC.

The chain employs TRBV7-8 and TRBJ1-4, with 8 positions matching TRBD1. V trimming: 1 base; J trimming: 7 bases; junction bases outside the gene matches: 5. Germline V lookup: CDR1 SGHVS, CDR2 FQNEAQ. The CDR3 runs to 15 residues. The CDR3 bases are TGTGCCAGCAGCTTAGATGGGACAGGTGGTGAAAAACTGTTTTTT. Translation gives CASSLDGTGGEKLFF.

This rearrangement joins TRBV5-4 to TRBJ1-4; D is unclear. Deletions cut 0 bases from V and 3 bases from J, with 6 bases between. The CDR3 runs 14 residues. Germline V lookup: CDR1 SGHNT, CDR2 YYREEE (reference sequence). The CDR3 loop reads CASSLVGANEKLFF. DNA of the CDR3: TGTGCCAGCAGCTTGGTCGGGGCTAATGAAAAACTGTTTTTT.

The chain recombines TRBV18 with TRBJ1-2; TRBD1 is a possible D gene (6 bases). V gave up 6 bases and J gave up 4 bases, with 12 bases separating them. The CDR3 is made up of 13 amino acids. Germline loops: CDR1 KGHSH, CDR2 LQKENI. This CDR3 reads CASSVDRIYGYTF. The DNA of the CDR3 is TGTGCCAGCTCTGTAGACAGGATCTATGGCTACACCTTC. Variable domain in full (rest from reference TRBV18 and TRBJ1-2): NAGVMQNPRHLVRRRGQEARLRCSPMKGHSHVYWYRQLPEEGLKFMVYLQKENIIDESGMPKERFSAEFPKEGPSILRIQQVVRGDSAAYFCASSVDRIYGYTFGSGTRLTVV.

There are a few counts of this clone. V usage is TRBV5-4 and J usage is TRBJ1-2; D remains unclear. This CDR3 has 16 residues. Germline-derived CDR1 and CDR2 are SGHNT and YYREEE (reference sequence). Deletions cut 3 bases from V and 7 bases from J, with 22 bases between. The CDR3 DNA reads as TGTGCCAGCAGCTCCGACTTCCGCGAGCCCCGAAGTGGCTACACCTTC. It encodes CASSSDFREPRSGYTF.